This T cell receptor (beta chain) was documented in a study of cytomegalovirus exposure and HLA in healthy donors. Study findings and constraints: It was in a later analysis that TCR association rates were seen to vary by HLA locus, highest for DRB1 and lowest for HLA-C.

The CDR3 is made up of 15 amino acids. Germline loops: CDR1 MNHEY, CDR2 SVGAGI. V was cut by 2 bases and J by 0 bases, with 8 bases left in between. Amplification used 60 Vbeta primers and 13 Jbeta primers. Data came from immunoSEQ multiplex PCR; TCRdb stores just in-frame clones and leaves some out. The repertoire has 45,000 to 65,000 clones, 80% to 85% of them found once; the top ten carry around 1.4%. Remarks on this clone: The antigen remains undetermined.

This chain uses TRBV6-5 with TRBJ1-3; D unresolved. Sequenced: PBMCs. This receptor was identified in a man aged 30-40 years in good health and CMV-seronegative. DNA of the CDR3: TGTGCCAGCAGTTACGGTCCAGACTCTGGAAACACCATATATTTT. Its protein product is CASSYGPDSGNTIYF.